This T cell receptor (beta chain) was found in a study of graft-versus-host responses after intestinal transplantation. Only in-frame clones appear in the TCRdb table, and some are missing; sequencing was by immunoSEQ multiplex PCR. This table has about 27,000 clones, approximately 82% appearing once. The receptor comes from a human patient who received an intestinal transplant, so some T cells may come from the graft donor. Sequenced here: PBMCs, sampled approximately 29 days after intestinal transplant.

For the CDR3, the DNA is TGTGCCAGCAGTTCCGGGACAATACAAGAGACCCAGTACTTC. Its protein is CASSSGTIQETQYF. The chain employs TRBV6-5 and TRBJ2-5; D is possibly TRBD1 (6 bases). CDR3 length equals 14 residues. The germline V gene encodes CDR1 MNHEY and CDR2 SVGAGI. Trimming left V 4 bases short and J 2 bases short, with 11 bases between.